Presented here are 17 T cell receptor beta chains from one specimen sequenced in a study of cytomegalovirus exposure and HLA in healthy donors. TCRdb keeps only in-frame clones here, not all; method: immunoSEQ multiplex PCR. Among some 170,000 clones listed, 85% to 90% were seen once. Sequencing was carried out using PBMCs. Every receptor here comes from a man younger than 30 in good health and CMV-seropositive.

In this sample, this clone turned up once. The J gene is TRBJ2-2, the V gene TRBV19; TRBD1 aligns across 9 bases. The CDR3 is 14 residues long. The V gene's germline CDR1 is LNHDA and CDR2 SQIVND (reference sequence). J gave up 3 bases and V 7 bases, and 3 bases lay outside the gene matches. The CDR3: CASTGTGYTGELFF. CDR3 coding DNA: TGTGCCAGTACCGGGACAGGGTACACCGGGGAGCTGTTTTTT.

The chain joins TRBV15 to TRBJ2-7, with D possibly being TRBD1 (5 bases). The CDR3 is 13 amino acids. Deletions cut 1 base from V and 5 bases from J, with 9 bases between. In germline, CDR1 is LNHNV, CDR2 YYDKDF (reference sequence). CDR3: CATSRGSRDEQYF. As DNA, the CDR3 is TGTGCCACCAGCAGAGGGTCCAGGGACGAGCAGTACTTC.

This chain links TRBV6-5 with TRBJ1-2; D may be TRBD1 (5 bases). The ends were cut back, 6 bases at V and 1 base at J, with 12 bases in the middle. Germline CDR1 MNHEY, CDR2 SVGAGI. The CDR3 has 14 amino acids. CDR3 loop: CASSRTGGNYGYTF. Here the CDR3 DNA reads TGTGCCAGCAGCCGGACGGGGGGTAACTATGGCTACACCTTC.

This chain uses TRBV7-9 with TRBJ1-2; TRBD1 might be the D (5 bases). Germline V gene lookup returns CDR1 SEHNR and CDR2 FQNEAQ (reference sequence). The CDR3 is made up of 14 amino acids. The V end was cut by 7 bases, the J end by 5 bases, with 17 bases between. This CDR3 is CASMGGTVEYGYTF. The CDR3 coding sequence is TGTGCCAGCATGGGGGGGACGGTGGAGTATGGCTACACCTTC.

The chain joins TRBV18 to TRBJ1-5; D perhaps matches TRBD1 (6 bases). In germline, CDR1 is KGHSH, CDR2 LQKENI. V dropped 5 bases and J dropped 6 bases, with 14 bases sitting between them. The CDR3 is 14 amino acids. The CDR3 here is CASSDLTGTQPQHF. CDR3 bases: TGTGCCAGCTCAGATTTAACAGGGACTCAGCCCCAGCATTTT.

The chain joins TRBV11-2 to TRBJ2-5; possibly TRBD1 for D (5 bases). Between the trimmed V and J ends, which lost 2 bases and 5 bases, there was a span of 6 bases. Looked up from germline, CDR1 is SGHAT and CDR2 is FQNNGV. The CDR3 loop spans 12 amino acids. CDR3 sequence reads: CASSLQGETQYF. Here the CDR3 DNA reads TGTGCCAGCAGCTTACAGGGCGAGACCCAGTACTTC.

This clone has just one count. The chain combines TRBV6-6 with TRBJ2-5, with TRBD2 matching 11 bases. V lost 5 bases to trimming and J lost 1 base; unmatched junction nucleotides: 3. The CDR3 has 15 residues. From germline, CDR1 is MNHNY and CDR2 SVGAGI (reference sequence). For the CDR3, the DNA is TGTGCCAGCAGTACCGGACTAGCGGGCCAAGAGACCCAGTACTTC. As protein: CASSTGLAGQETQYF.

The rearrangement joins TRBV28 to TRBJ2-1; maybe TRBD2 (7 bases). CDR1 is MDHEN, CDR2 SYDVKM, per germline. V lost 4 bases and J lost 5, with 15 bases in between. This CDR3 comprises 15 residues. CDR3 sequence (DNA): TGTGCCAGCAGTTCGGGGGCTAGCGGACACAATGAGCAGTTCTTC. Translating it yields CASSSGASGHNEQFF. The whole variable domain, filled in from reference TRBV28 and TRBJ2-1, reads DVKVTQSSRYLVKRTGEKVFLECVQDMDHENMFWYRQDPGLGLRLIYFSYDVKMKEKGDIPEGYSVSREKKERFSLILESASTNQTSMYLCASSSGASGHNEQFFGPGTRLTVL.

The gene calls are TRBV5-1 and TRBJ2-1, with 8 bases aligning to TRBD2. Germline V lookup: CDR1 SGHRS, CDR2 YFSETQ. Unmatched junction bases numbered 7, after V lost 1 base and J lost 7 bases. The CDR3 runs 15 residues. The DNA for the CDR3 is TGCGCCAGCAGCTTGTCCCATAGCGGGGATAATGAGCAGTTCTTC. Amino acids: CASSLSHSGDNEQFF.

The chain is built from TRBV4-1 and TRBJ1-3, with D tentatively TRBD1 (5 bases). From germline, CDR1 is MGHRA and CDR2 YSYEKL. The CDR3 contains 14 residues. Trimming stripped 4 bases from V and 4 bases from J, with 11 bases between. As DNA, the CDR3 is TGCGCCAGCAGCCGGGGGGTCTGGGGAAACACCATATATTTT. Translated: CASSRGVWGNTIYF.

This clone was counted only a few times. This rearrangement joins TRBV6-6 to TRBJ2-1; no clear D. The V and J ends lost 7 bases and 4 bases respectively, with 8 bases between them. Germline V CDR1 and CDR2: MNHNY, SVGAGI (reference sequence). The CDR3 runs to 12 residues. CDR3 residues: CASIDLYNEQFF. CDR3 in DNA: TGTGCCAGCATCGACTTGTACAATGAGCAGTTCTTC.

In regard to this clone: At one end, the junction sequence differs from germline, possibly due to a read error. The V call is TRBV11-3, the J call TRBJ1-2; TRBD1 is a possible D gene (6 bases). CDR3 length: 14 residues. In germline, CDR1 is SGHNT, CDR2 YENEEA. The CDR3 loop reads CASSLETGNYGYTF. The CDR3 bases are TGTGCCAGCAGCCTAGAGACAGGAAACTATGGCTACACCTTC.

This chain connects TRBV11-1 to TRBJ2-1, with D perhaps TRBD1 (6 bases). Germline V lookup: CDR1 SGHAT, CDR2 FQDESV (reference sequence). The V and J ends lost 11 bases and 4 bases respectively, with 15 bases between them. The CDR3 loop spans 13 amino acids. CDR3 bases: TGTGCCGTCAACCAGGGGACATACAATGAGCAGTTCTTC. It is translated as CAVNQGTYNEQFF.

V is TRBV21-1 and J is TRBJ2-1; the DNA was not used to check the table's D call, TRBD2. TRBV21-1 is a listed pseudogene. This CDR3 spans 19 amino acids. The chain's CDR3 is CASSKGLLAGGPGYNEQFF. CDR3 nucleotides: TGTGCCAGCAGCAAAGGGTTGCTAGCGGGAGGGCCGGGTTACAATGAGCAGTTCTTC.

The table lists this clone with a count of one. V gene TRBV12-5 combines with J gene TRBJ2-1; 7 bases are shared with TRBD2. Trimming removed 0 bases from V and 9 bases from J; junction bases left unmatched: 11. The CDR3 totals 16 residues. Germline V lookup: CDR1 LGHNT, CDR2 FRNRAP. The CDR3: CASGLVLSIQRGEQFF. The CDR3 bases are TGTGCTAGTGGTTTGGTACTGTCAATCCAGCGGGGTGAGCAGTTCTTC.

This clone was counted a few times. The rearrangement uses TRBV6-1 and TRBJ1-2, with a weak D call TRBD1 (6 bases). The germline gives CDR1 MNHNS, CDR2 SASEGT. The V and J ends lost 3 bases and 4 bases respectively, with 15 bases between them. This CDR3 is built from 15 residues. This CDR3 is CASSDTGSVGYGYTF. CDR3 DNA sequence: TGTGCCAGCAGTGACACAGGGTCGGTAGGCTATGGCTACACCTTC.

The chain couples TRBV18 to TRBJ2-3, with D uncertain. Germline V gene lookup returns CDR1 KGHSH and CDR2 LQKENI. Trimming cost V 0 bases and J 0 bases, with 10 bases left between them. This CDR3 contains 16 residues. CDR3 DNA sequence: TGTGCCAGCTCACCACCGCAAGCGACTAGCACAGATACGCAGTATTTT. It codes for CASSPPQATSTDTQYF. The whole variable domain, filled in from reference TRBV18 and TRBJ2-3, reads NAGVMQNPRHLVRRRGQEARLRCSPMKGHSHVYWYRQLPEEGLKFMVYLQKENIIDESGMPKERFSAEFPKEGPSILRIQQVVRGDSAAYFCASSPPQATSTDTQYFGPGTRLTVL.